A single sample is the source of the 22 T cell receptor beta chains below, sequenced in a study of T cell repertoires in cytomegalovirus infection (dated by TCRdb to 2018 to 2020). Data came from an Illumina HiSeq 1500. TCRdb redid the processing of the public reads, applying fastp at Q25 and MiXCR, and retained in-frame beta chains. Entries that share a CDR3 protein sequence are merged under the most common genes and DNA. Present in this sample are some 900,000 distinct CDR3 sequences, approximately 32% of which were seen just once. The ten most abundant clones make up about an eighth of the sample. In the paper's terms, the treatment or condition label means: in vitro stimulation with specific CMV peptide epitopes to enrich CMV-specific T cells. The antigens these receptors bind are not known. The sequenced sample was cultured CD8+ T cells from PBMCs, obtained from culture after CMV antigen stimulation. These receptors came from a human donor in good health (CMV status not recorded). Some clones in this sample may be carry-over from other donors' samples.

V usage is TRBV11-3 and J usage is TRBJ1-6; D is uncertain. V lost 1 base and J 2 bases, leaving 12 bases between the germline ends. Germline V CDR1 and CDR2: SGHNT, YENEEA. CDR3 size: 17 residues. In DNA, the CDR3 is TGTGCCAGCAGCTTAGCCCAGGAGGCCCCCTATAATTCACCCCTCCACTTT. The encoded protein is CASSLAQEAPYNSPLHF.

This clonotype has a handful of counts. The CDR3 coding sequence is TGTGCCAGCAGTTCCCGATTTGATGAAGCTTTCTTT. Translation: CASSSRFDEAFF. The J gene is TRBJ1-1, the V gene TRBV27; D is unclear. The CDR3 is 12 residues long. Trimming took 4 bases from V and 7 from J, leaving 10 bases between them. CDR1 and CDR2 from the germline V gene are MNHEY and SMNVEV (reference sequence).

This clonotype was detected many times. The gene calls are TRBV7-9 and TRBJ2-7; 9 positions match TRBD1. This CDR3 comprises 13 residues. Germline values: CDR1 SEHNR, CDR2 FQNEAQ (reference sequence). The V and J ends lost 6 bases and 6 bases, in that order; junction bases with no gene match: 6. The CDR3 protein is CASSLGQGVEQYF. Written as DNA, the CDR3 is TGTGCCAGCAGTTTGGGACAGGGTGTCGAGCAGTACTTC.

V and J are TRBV7-6 and TRBJ2-5; unclear D gene. Trimming removed 1 base at V and 0 bases at J, with 9 bases between. Germline loops: CDR1 SGHVS, CDR2 FNYEAQ. The CDR3 sequence is 15 residues long. CDR3 coding DNA: TGTGCCAGCAGCTTAGACAGCAGCTACCAAGAGACCCAGTACTTC. Protein: CASSLDSSYQETQYF. The full variable domain, in which reference TRBV7-6 and TRBJ2-5 provide the parts outside the CDR3, is GAGVSQSPRYKVTKRGQDVALRCDPISGHVSLYWYRQALGQGPEFLTYFNYEAQQDKSGLPNDRFSAERPEGSISTLTIQRTEQRDSAMYRCASSLDSSYQETQYFGPGTRLLVL.

This clonotype was seen many times. This sequence joins TRBV7-6 and TRBJ1-4; the match to TRBD1 covers 8 bases. CDR3 size: 14 residues. Germline values: CDR1 SGHVS, CDR2 FNYEAQ. Trimming at V came to 2 bases and at J to 5 bases, leaving 1 base not matched to a gene. In DNA form, the CDR3 reads TGTGCCAGCAGCTTACGGACAGGGAATGAAAAACTGTTTTTT. Translating it yields CASSLRTGNEKLFF.

As regards this clonotype: Compared with germline, one end of the junction differs, possibly owing to a read error. The rearrangement links TRBV6-1 to TRBJ2-1; possible D gene TRBD1, 5 bases. CDR1 is MNHNS and CDR2 is SASEGT in the germline V gene. The length of the CDR3 is 16 residues. For the CDR3, the DNA is TGTGCCAGCAGTGACACTATTTTCGACAGTAACAATAAGCAGTTCTTC. Protein: CASSDTIFDSNNKQFF.

With respect to this clonotype: The germline gene is not matched at one end of the junction; a read error may be the cause. The V gene is TRBV7-6, the J gene TRBJ2-5, with TRBD2 identical over 7 bases. Germline V gene lookup returns CDR1 SGHVS and CDR2 FNYEAQ. The CDR3 runs to 14 residues. CDR3 nucleotides: TGTGCCAGCAGCTCCCTAGCGGTTCAAGAGACCCTGTACTTC. It translates to CASSSLAVQETLYF.

The rearrangement links TRBV13 to TRBJ1-2, with 8 bases aligning to TRBD1. CDR3 length: 15 amino acids. The V gene end was trimmed by 6 bases and the J gene end by 3 bases; junction bases not matched to a gene: 9. Germline CDR1 and CDR2: PRHDT and FYEKMQ (reference sequence). This CDR3 is CASRSWDRPDYGYTF. The CDR3 nucleotides are TGTGCCAGCAGATCGTGGGACAGGCCCGACTATGGCTACACCTTC.

This clonotype was detected ten times or more. The chain links TRBV7-8 to TRBJ1-5, with D tentatively TRBD1 (5 bases). CDR3 size: 15 residues. V dropped 2 bases and J dropped 3 bases, with 11 bases sitting between them. CDR1 SGHVS and CDR2 FQNEAQ come from the germline V gene. CDR3 sequence: CASSLNGAPNQPQHF. In DNA, the CDR3 is TGTGCCAGCAGCTTAAACGGGGCCCCCAATCAGCCCCAGCATTTT.

To note about this clonotype: This CDR3 is missing its conserved last phenylalanine or tryptophan, likely due to a read error. This chain links TRBV15 with TRBJ2-1; D call uncertain. Germline CDR1 is LNHNV and CDR2 is YYDKDF (reference sequence). Trimming shortened V by 1 base and J by 0 bases, and 4 bases separated the two germline ends. This CDR3 has 14 amino acids. The CDR3: CATSRGSSYNEQFS. CDR3 nucleotides: TGTGCCACCAGCAGAGGAAGCTCCTACAATGAGCAGTTCTCC.

The chain links TRBV13 to TRBJ2-7; D unclear. This CDR3 is 14 amino acids long. V was cut by 0 bases and J by 10 bases, with 16 bases left in between. The V gene's germline CDR1 is PRHDT and CDR2 FYEKMQ (reference sequence). CDR3 region: CASSLGSGLSEQYV. The DNA for the CDR3 is TGTGCCAGCAGCTTAGGGTCAGGCCTAAGCGAACAGTACGTC.

This rearrangement joins TRBV29-1 to TRBJ2-2; perhaps TRBD1 as D (5 bases). Trimming removed 4 bases at V and 4 bases at J, with 13 bases between. The germline gives CDR1 SQVTM, CDR2 ANQGSEA. The CDR3 length is 14 residues. CDR3 bases: TGCAGCGTTGGGGGCCTGAGGAGCACCGGGGAGCTGTTTTTT. It is translated as CSVGGLRSTGELFF.

Points on this clonotype: Its ends do not fully match the called genes, so a read error is possible. The V call is TRBV7-6, the J call TRBJ2-1; 16 bases agree with TRBD2. The CDR3 runs 17 residues. The germline CDR1 and CDR2 sequences are SGHVS and FNYEAQ. The CDR3 sequence is CACSLEGLAGGFHEQFF. CDR3 in DNA: TGTGCCTGCAGCTTGGAGGGACTAGCGGGGGGGTTTCATGAGCAGTTCTTC.

V usage is TRBV6-2 or TRBV6-3 and J usage is TRBJ2-2; D tentatively fits TRBD1 or TRBD2 (5 bases each). The CDR3 covers 14 residues. Trimming cost V 5 bases and J 3 bases, with 10 bases left between them. CDR1 is MNHEY, CDR2 SVGEGT, per germline. DNA of the CDR3: TGTGCCAGCAGTAGCAGGGAGTACACCGGGGAGCTGTTTTTT. Residues: CASSSREYTGELFF.

The rearrangement links TRBV6-5 to TRBJ2-3, with D possibly being TRBD2 (7 bases). In germline, CDR1 is MNHEY, CDR2 SVGAGI. Trimming shortened V by 7 bases and J by 11 bases, and 28 bases separated the two germline ends. This CDR3 has 16 amino acids. As DNA, the CDR3 is TGTGCCAGCAAAGGGGGGGGACCCCTGGGCCCGATGGTGCAGTATTTT. Residues: CASKGGGPLGPMVQYF.

The sample holds a few counts of this clonotype. A read error may produce the germline difference seen at one junction end. V usage is TRBV7-7 and J usage is TRBJ2-1; 14 nucleotides agree with TRBD2. The CDR3 runs to 17 residues. Germline CDR1 is SSHAT and CDR2 is FNYEAQ (reference sequence). The CDR3 loop is CASSSGLAGGSRNEQFF. The CDR3 nucleotides read TGTGCTAGCAGCTCCGGACTAGCGGGGGGCTCTCGCAATGAGCAGTTCTTC.

V and J are TRBV5-1 and TRBJ2-1; unclear D gene. This CDR3 region has 17 residues. V was shortened by 10 bases and J by 0 bases, with 23 bases between the two germline ends. Germline CDR1 and CDR2: SGHRS and YFSETQ. The CDR3, as DNA: TGCGCCTCCCAGCTTTTCGAGTTGGGTAGCTCCTACAATGAGCAGTTCTTC. This encodes CASQLFELGSSYNEQFF.

This chain joins TRBV7-6 and TRBJ1-1; D remains unclear. Germline CDR1 SGHVS, CDR2 FNYEAQ. The CDR3 has 15 amino acids. V lost 5 bases to trimming and J lost 2 bases, with 15 bases between them. Here the CDR3 DNA reads TGTGCCAGCAGCCCGAAGGGAAGTTACAACACTGAAGCTTTCTTT. This sequence encodes CASSPKGSYNTEAFF.

This chain links TRBV7-9 with TRBJ1-1, with D possibly being TRBD1 (6 bases). The CDR3 totals 17 residues. CDR1 and CDR2 from the germline V gene are SEHNR and FQNEAQ (reference sequence). V was trimmed by 1 base and J by 3 bases, leaving 18 bases between them. The DNA of the CDR3 is TGTGCCAGCAGCTTAGAAGACAGGTGGCTGTCGGACACTGAAGCTTTCTTT. It specifies CASSLEDRWLSDTEAFF.

At least ten counts were recorded for this clonotype. The chain is built from TRBV12-3 or TRBV12-4 and TRBJ2-3; D might be TRBD1 (5 bases). The ends were cut back, 2 bases at V and 7 bases at J, with 19 bases in the middle. This CDR3 region has 16 residues. CDR3 bases: TGTGCCAGCAGTTTAAGGGGAAGAAACCTCCTCAATACGCAGTATTTT. It translates to CASSLRGRNLLNTQYF.

This clonotype showed up just a few times. The V call is TRBV7-8, the J call TRBJ1-1; no clear D gene. In germline, CDR1 is SGHVS, CDR2 FQNEAQ. The V and J ends lost 6 bases and 1 base respectively, with 12 bases between them. This CDR3 has 14 amino acids. The CDR3 bases are TGTGCCAGCAGTGTTAGGTCGGGGAACACTGAAGCTTTCTTT. Amino acids: CASSVRSGNTEAFF.

This clonotype turned up a few times. The genes are TRBV7-9 and TRBJ2-3; TRBD2 agrees at 11 bases. With 0 bases clipped from V and 6 bases from J, the junction kept 14 bases outside the gene matches. This CDR3 region has 19 residues. The germline V gene encodes CDR1 SEHNR and CDR2 FQNEAQ (reference sequence). For the CDR3, the DNA is TGTGCCAGCAGCTTAGCGGTGGCTAGCGGGGGGCTTTCGTTGGATACGCAGTATTTT. Its translation: CASSLAVASGGLSLDTQYF.